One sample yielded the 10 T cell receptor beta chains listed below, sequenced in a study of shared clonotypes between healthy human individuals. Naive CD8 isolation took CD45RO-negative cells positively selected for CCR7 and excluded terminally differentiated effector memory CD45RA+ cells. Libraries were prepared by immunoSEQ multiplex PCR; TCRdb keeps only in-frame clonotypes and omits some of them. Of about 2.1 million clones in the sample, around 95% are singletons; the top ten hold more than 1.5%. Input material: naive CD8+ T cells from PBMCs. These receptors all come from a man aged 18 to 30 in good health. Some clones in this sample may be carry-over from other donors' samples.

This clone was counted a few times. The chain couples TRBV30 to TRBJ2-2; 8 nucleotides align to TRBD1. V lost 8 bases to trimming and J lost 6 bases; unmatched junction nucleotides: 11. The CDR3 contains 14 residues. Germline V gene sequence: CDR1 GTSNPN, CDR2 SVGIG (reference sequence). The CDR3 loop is CATTGDLSAGELFF. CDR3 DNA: TGTGCCACGACAGGGGATCTGAGCGCCGGGGAGCTGTTTTTT.

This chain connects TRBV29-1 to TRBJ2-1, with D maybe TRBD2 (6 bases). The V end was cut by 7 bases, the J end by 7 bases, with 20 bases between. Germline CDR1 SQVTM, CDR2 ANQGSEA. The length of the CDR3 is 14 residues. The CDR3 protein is CSGYGRGLGNEQFF. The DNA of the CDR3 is TGCAGCGGATACGGGAGAGGGTTAGGAAATGAGCAGTTCTTC.

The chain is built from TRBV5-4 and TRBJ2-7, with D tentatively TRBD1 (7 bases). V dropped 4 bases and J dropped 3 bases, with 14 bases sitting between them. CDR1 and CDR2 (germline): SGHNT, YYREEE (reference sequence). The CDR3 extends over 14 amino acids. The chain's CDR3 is CASSPPGGFYEQYF. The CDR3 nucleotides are TGTGCCAGCAGCCCGCCAGGGGGGTTCTACGAGCAGTACTTC.

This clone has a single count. CDR3 region: CASSFLAGGLGETQYF. As DNA, the CDR3 is TGTGCCAGCAGTTTTCTAGCGGGAGGGCTAGGGGAGACCCAGTACTTC. The chain uses TRBV28 and TRBJ2-5; 12 nucleotides match TRBD2. The CDR3 runs 16 residues. V lost 3 bases and J lost 5; bases outside the gene matches: 7. Germline-derived CDR1 and CDR2 are MDHEN and SYDVKM.

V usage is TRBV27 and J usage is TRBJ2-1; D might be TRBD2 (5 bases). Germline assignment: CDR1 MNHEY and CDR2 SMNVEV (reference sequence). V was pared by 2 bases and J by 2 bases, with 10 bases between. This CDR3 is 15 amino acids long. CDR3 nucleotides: TGTGCCAGCAGTTTACTGGAGGCCCCCTACAATGAGCAGTTCTTC. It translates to CASSLLEAPYNEQFF.

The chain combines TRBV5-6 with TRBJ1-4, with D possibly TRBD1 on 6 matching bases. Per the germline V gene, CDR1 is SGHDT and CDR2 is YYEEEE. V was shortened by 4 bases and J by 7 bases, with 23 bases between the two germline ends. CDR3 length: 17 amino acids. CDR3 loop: CASSLMTDGGGGEKLFF. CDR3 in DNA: TGTGCCAGCAGCCTGATGACTGACGGGGGCGGAGGTGAAAAACTGTTTTTT.

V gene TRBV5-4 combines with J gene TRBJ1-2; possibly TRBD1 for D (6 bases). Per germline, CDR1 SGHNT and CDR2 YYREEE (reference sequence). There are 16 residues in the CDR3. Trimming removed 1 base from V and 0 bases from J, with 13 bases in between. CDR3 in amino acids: CASSLWGQETNYGYTF. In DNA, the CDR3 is TGTGCCAGCAGCTTGTGGGGGCAGGAAACTAACTATGGCTACACCTTC.

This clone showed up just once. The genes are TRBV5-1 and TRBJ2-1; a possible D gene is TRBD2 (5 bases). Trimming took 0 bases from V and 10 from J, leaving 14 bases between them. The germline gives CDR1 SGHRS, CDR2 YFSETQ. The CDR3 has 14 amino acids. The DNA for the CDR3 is TGCGCCAGCAGCTTGGAGCCGGGGAGCCCCGAGCAGTTCTTC. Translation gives CASSLEPGSPEQFF. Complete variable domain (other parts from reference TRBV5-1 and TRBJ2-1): KAGVTQTPRYLIKTRGQQVTLSCSPISGHRSVSWYQQTPGQGLQFLFEYFSETQRNKGNFPGRFSGRQFSNSRSEMNVSTLELGDSALYLCASSLEPGSPEQFFGPGTRLTVL.

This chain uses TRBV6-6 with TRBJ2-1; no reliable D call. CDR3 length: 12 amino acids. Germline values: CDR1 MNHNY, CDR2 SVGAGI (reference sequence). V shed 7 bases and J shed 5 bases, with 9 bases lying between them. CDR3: CASTRYDNEQFF. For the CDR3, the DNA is TGTGCCAGCACTAGATATGACAATGAGCAGTTCTTC.

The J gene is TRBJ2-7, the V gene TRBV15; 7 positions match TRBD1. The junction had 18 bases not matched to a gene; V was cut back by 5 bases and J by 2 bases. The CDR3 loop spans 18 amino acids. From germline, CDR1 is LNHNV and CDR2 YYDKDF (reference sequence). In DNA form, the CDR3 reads TGTGCCACCAGCGGAGCTCCCCCACAGGGGTACGGCGCCTACGAGCAGTACTTC. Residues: CATSGAPPQGYGAYEQYF.